The 23 T cell receptor beta chains below were found in one sample sequenced in a study of shared clonotypes between healthy human individuals. It was CD45RO-negative cells, positively selected for CCR7, that made up naive CD8 cells, with terminally differentiated effector memory CD45RA+ cells excluded. Assay: immunoSEQ multiplex PCR; the TCRdb copy retains only in-frame clones and omits some. The sample holds some 1,900,000 clones, just under 95% seen once. What was sequenced was naive CD8+ T cells sorted from blood. The receptor set was obtained from a man aged 18 to 35 in good health.

Comment on this clone: One end of the junction is discordant with germline, which a read error may explain. This chain connects TRBV7-7 to TRBJ2-5, with D perhaps TRBD2 (6 bases). The CDR3 contains 13 residues. Germline CDR1 and CDR2: SSHAT and FNYEAQ (reference sequence). The CDR3 is CASSLAEAETQYF. In DNA, the CDR3 is TGTGCTAGCAGCTTAGCGGAGGCGGAGACCCAGTACTTC.

The chain couples TRBV4-3 to TRBJ1-6; no reliable D call. The CDR3 has 17 residues. Looked up from germline, CDR1 is LGHNA and CDR2 is YSLEER. Trimming pared 2 bases from V and 0 bases from J, leaving 11 bases between. CDR3 sequence reads: CASSQSYTSSYNSPLHF. The CDR3 DNA reads TGCGCCAGCAGCCAATCCTATACGAGCTCCTATAATTCACCCCTCCACTTT.

The chain joins TRBV15 to TRBJ2-1, with 7 bases identical to TRBD1. The CDR3 runs to 16 residues. The germline V gene has CDR1 LNHNV and CDR2 YYDKDF (reference sequence). Trimming removed 2 bases from V and 3 bases from J; junction bases left unmatched: 7. CDR3 DNA: TGTGCCACCAGCAGACCAGGGGGTTCTAACTACAATGAGCAGTTCTTC. Its protein product is CATSRPGGSNYNEQFF.

This chain joins TRBV6-6 and TRBJ1-1; D not certain. The CDR3 covers 13 residues. V gave up 6 bases and J gave up 4 bases, with 12 bases separating them. Germline V CDR1 and CDR2: MNHNY, SVGAGI (reference sequence). Written as DNA, the CDR3 is TGTGCCAGCAGCGGCCAATGGGGCACTGAAGCTTTCTTT. Its protein product is CASSGQWGTEAFF.

This chain uses TRBV6-5 with TRBJ2-1; 9 nucleotides agree with TRBD2. The germline V gene encodes CDR1 MNHEY and CDR2 SVGAGI. The CDR3 covers 14 residues. V was clipped by 8 bases and J by 9 bases; unmatched bases: 11. Here the CDR3 reads CASEAAGGPSEQFF. The CDR3 DNA reads as TGTGCCAGCGAGGCGGCGGGAGGGCCCAGTGAGCAGTTCTTC.

V gene TRBV27 combines with J gene TRBJ1-4; 9 bases map to TRBD1. Unmatched junction bases numbered 8, after V lost 1 base and J lost 2 bases. This CDR3 spans 18 amino acids. CDR1 MNHEY and CDR2 SMNVEV come from the germline V gene (reference sequence). The CDR3 reads CASSLWGTGMKTNEKLFF. The CDR3 DNA follows: TGTGCCAGCAGTTTATGGGGGACAGGGATGAAGACTAATGAAAAACTGTTTTTT.

This clone appeared a single time. This rearrangement joins TRBV7-9 to TRBJ1-2, with a weak D call TRBD1 (6 bases). This CDR3 is built from 12 residues. Deletions cut 5 bases from V and 8 bases from J, with 12 bases between. Germline CDR1 SEHNR, CDR2 FQNEAQ (reference sequence). CDR3 nucleotide sequence: TGTGCCAGCAGCCCGACAGGTCTGGGCTACACCTTC. This sequence encodes CASSPTGLGYTF.

V gene TRBV4-2 combines with J gene TRBJ2-7; D not certain. Looked up from germline, CDR1 is LGHNA and CDR2 is YNFKEQ. The CDR3 consists of 17 residues. V dropped 0 bases and J dropped 3 bases, with 18 bases sitting between them. The CDR3 DNA reads as TGTGCCAGCAGCCAAGATAGTTTGGGAAACGGGCTCTACGAGCAGTACTTC. Residues: CASSQDSLGNGLYEQYF.

The chain carries TRBV10-1 and TRBJ2-7, with 13 nucleotides matching TRBD2. Germline CDR1 and CDR2: WNHNN and SYGVQD (reference sequence). This CDR3 is built from 15 residues. Trimming cost V 4 bases and J 3 bases; bases outside gene matches: 3. The CDR3 protein is CASSVGLAGDYEQYF. The CDR3 nucleotides read TGCGCCAGCAGTGTAGGACTAGCGGGGGACTACGAGCAGTACTTC.

With regard to this clone: The sample holds other DNA sequences that translate to the same CDR3. The chain links TRBV7-6 to TRBJ2-1, with 10 nucleotides matching TRBD2. Per germline, CDR1 SGHVS and CDR2 FNYEAQ. The V and J ends lost 1 base and 4 bases, in that order; junction bases with no gene match: 1. The CDR3 totals 15 residues. The CDR3 bases are TGTGCCAGCAGCTTAGGACTAGCGGGTTACAATGAGCAGTTCTTC. Amino acid sequence: CASSLGLAGYNEQFF.

V gene TRBV11-2 combines with J gene TRBJ2-7; 9 bases are a match to TRBD2. V lost 5 bases, J lost 4 bases, and 12 bases stayed unmatched. This CDR3 has 16 amino acids. The germline CDR1 and CDR2 sequences are SGHAT and FQNNGV. The CDR3 DNA reads TGTGCCAGCAGCACTCGAACTAGCGGGCTCAATTACGAGCAGTACTTC. Translation gives CASSTRTSGLNYEQYF.

The rearrangement links TRBV2 to TRBJ2-7, with 10 bases identical to TRBD1. The length of the CDR3 is 14 residues. Germline loops: CDR1 SNHLY, CDR2 FYNNEI. V lost 6 bases, J lost 2 bases, and 4 bases stayed unmatched. CDR3 in amino acids: CASRWTGGAYEQYF. The CDR3 coding sequence is TGTGCCAGCAGATGGACAGGGGGAGCCTACGAGCAGTACTTC.

The chain links TRBV4-1 to TRBJ1-2; D not certain. From germline, CDR1 is MGHRA and CDR2 YSYEKL. V was cut by 1 base and J by 3 bases, with 6 bases left in between. The CDR3 consists of 13 residues. In nucleotides, the CDR3 is TGCGCCAGCAGCCAAGCCGCGTACTATGGCTACACCTTC. This codes for CASSQAAYYGYTF.

The rearrangement joins TRBV6-1 to TRBJ1-3, with TRBD1 matching over 7 bases. Trimming at V came to 9 bases and at J to 2 bases, leaving 10 bases not matched to a gene. Germline assignment: CDR1 MNHNS and CDR2 SASEGT. This CDR3 has 15 residues. This CDR3 is CARRGAGGPGNTIYF. CDR3 DNA sequence: TGTGCCAGAAGGGGGGCAGGGGGTCCTGGAAACACCATATATTTT.

V gene TRBV27 combines with J gene TRBJ2-7; D may be TRBD1 (6 bases). Germline lookup yields CDR1 MNHEY and CDR2 SMNVEV (reference sequence). This CDR3 is 15 amino acids long. Deletions cut 7 bases from V and 4 bases from J, with 20 bases between. CDR3 in amino acids: CASNKAAGDPYEQYF. Here the CDR3 DNA reads TGTGCCAGCAACAAAGCGGCAGGGGATCCTTACGAGCAGTACTTC.

This sequence joins TRBV27 and TRBJ2-1, with unresolved D. Germline values: CDR1 MNHEY, CDR2 SMNVEV (reference sequence). This CDR3 spans 15 amino acids. V lost 0 bases, J lost 2 bases, and 8 bases lay in between. CDR3 in amino acids: CASSLSPSPYNEQFF. Here the CDR3 DNA reads TGTGCCAGCAGTTTATCCCCTTCCCCCTACAATGAGCAGTTCTTC.

The genes are TRBV7-9 and TRBJ1-2; 9 nucleotides line up with TRBD1. Looked up from germline, CDR1 is SEHNR and CDR2 is FQNEAQ (reference sequence). V dropped 5 bases and J dropped 7; count of bases not matched to a gene: 8. The CDR3 runs to 14 residues. The CDR3: CASSEWDRVLGYTF. For the CDR3, the DNA is TGTGCCAGCAGCGAATGGGACAGGGTGCTTGGCTACACCTTC.

This chain joins TRBV7-9 and TRBJ1-1; D is undetermined. From germline, CDR1 is SEHNR and CDR2 FQNEAQ (reference sequence). The ends were cut back, 5 bases at V and 0 bases at J, with 10 bases in the middle. The CDR3 runs to 14 residues. CDR3 sequence (DNA): TGTGCCAGCAGCCCTGCGGTGGTGAACACTGAAGCTTTCTTT. Its protein is CASSPAVVNTEAFF. The whole variable domain, remainder taken from reference TRBV7-9 and TRBJ1-1, is DTGVSQNPRHKITKRGQNVTFRCDPISEHNRLYWYRQTLGQGPEFLTYFQNEAQLEKSRLLSDRFSAERPKGSFSTLEIQRTEQGDSAMYLCASSPAVVNTEAFFGQGTRLTVV.

DNA for the CDR3: TGCGCCAGCAGCCAGCGACAAGGACCTAATGAAAAACTGTTTTTT. It yields the protein CASSQRQGPNEKLFF. This chain connects TRBV4-1 to TRBJ1-4; D gene uncertain. The CDR3 covers 15 residues. V was clipped by 3 bases and J by 3 bases, with 11 bases between them. CDR1 is MGHRA, CDR2 YSYEKL, per germline.

The rearrangement joins TRBV6-6 to TRBJ2-5, with 7 bases fitting TRBD1. This CDR3 has 11 amino acids. The germline V gene encodes CDR1 MNHNY and CDR2 SVGAGI (reference sequence). V shed 5 bases, J shed 14 bases, and the junction held 8 bases outside the gene matches. In DNA form, the CDR3 reads TGTGCCAGCAGTCACGGACAGGCTTTATACTTC. This codes for CASSHGQALYF.

This chain uses TRBV13 with TRBJ2-1; a weak D match, TRBD1 (6 bases). Germline CDR1 is PRHDT and CDR2 is FYEKMQ (reference sequence). V gave up 0 bases and J gave up 7 bases, with 10 bases separating them. The length of the CDR3 is 14 residues. The CDR3 region is CASSLGLRGNEQFF. The CDR3 coding sequence is TGTGCCAGCAGCTTAGGCTTAAGGGGGAATGAGCAGTTCTTC.

Details on this clone: The sample contains more than one DNA sequence encoding this CDR3. The CDR3 region is CASSFTGTSGANVLTF. CDR3 nucleotides: TGTGCCAGCAGTTTCACAGGGACCTCTGGGGCCAACGTCCTGACTTTC. The rearrangement links TRBV27 to TRBJ2-6, with D possibly matching TRBD1 (6 bases). This CDR3 spans 16 amino acids. V was cut by 3 bases and J by 0 bases, with 9 bases left in between. Germline V gene sequence: CDR1 MNHEY, CDR2 SMNVEV (reference sequence).

The chain links TRBV7-3 to TRBJ2-1; 11 bases agree with TRBD2. Looked up from germline, CDR1 is SGHTA and CDR2 is FQGTGA. The CDR3 runs to 16 residues. V shed 2 bases, J shed 8 bases, and the junction held 8 bases outside the gene matches. This CDR3 is CASSLDVAGGTDEQFF. DNA for the CDR3: TGTGCCAGCAGCTTAGATGTAGCGGGGGGGACCGATGAGCAGTTCTTC.